This T cell receptor (beta chain) was sequenced in a study of technical replicates of blood from a handful of donors. Germline CDR1 and CDR2: MDHEN and SYDVKM. There are 12 residues in the CDR3. V lost 6 bases and J lost 7, with 9 bases in between. Some clones are missing from TCRdb's copy, which holds only in-frame ones; the method was immunoSEQ multiplex PCR. This sample carries just under 85,000 clones, over 85% of them seen once, and the ten largest clones take about 0.23%. The V call is TRBV28, the J call TRBJ1-4; D is uncertain. The sequence was obtained from a human donor in good health. The sequenced material came from T cells isolated from PBMCs. CDR3 DNA: TGTGCCAGCAGCTCCTATATTGAAAAACTGTTTTTT. This sequence encodes CASSSYIEKLFF. The full variable domain, completed using reference TRBV28 and TRBJ1-4, is DVKVTQSSRYLVKRTGEKVFLECVQDMDHENMFWYRQDPGLGLRLIYFSYDVKMKEKGDIPEGYSVSREKKERFSLILESASTNQTSMYLCASSSYIEKLFFGSGTQLSVL.